The present TCR beta chain was sequenced within a study of blood T cell repertoires in COVID-19. On the study more broadly: The analysed material was cDNA or gDNA that came from T cells, B-cell-depleted T cells, or PBMCs.

Clones were sequenced by immunoSEQ multiplex PCR, and TCRdb holds only the in-frame ones, with some missing. Here the sample spans roughly 46,000 clones, more than 80% being singletons. This CDR3 is 15 amino acids long. The table lists this clone with a few counts. This rearrangement joins TRBV21-1 to TRBJ1-5; the listed D gene, TRBD1, was not tested against the DNA. TRBV21-1 is a documented pseudogene. What was sequenced was peripheral blood. The receptor was derived from a man aged 55 to 69 with acute or convalescent COVID-19. The CDR3 region is CASSKGRQGGEPQHF. As DNA, the CDR3 is TGTGCCAGCAGCAAAGGGAGACAGGGGGGCGAGCCCCAGCATTTT.